One sample yielded the 11 T cell receptor beta chains listed below, sequenced in a study of blood T cell repertoires in COVID-19. Profiled with immunoSEQ multiplex PCR; TCRdb holds only in-frame clones, not every one. The data contain roughly 290,000 clones, around 89% of them singletons. Sequenced sample: peripheral blood. Every receptor here comes from a man aged 30 to 39 with acute or convalescent COVID-19.

The count of this clone is one. This chain joins TRBV14 and TRBJ1-3; tentatively, D is TRBD1 (6 bases). Trimming removed 4 bases at V and 1 base at J, with 11 bases between. CDR1 and CDR2 from the germline V gene are SGHDN and FVKESK. CDR3 length: 15 residues. The CDR3: CASSRGRGSGNTIYF. The CDR3 DNA reads as TGTGCCAGCAGCCGTGGCAGGGGTTCTGGAAACACCATATATTTT. The full variable domain, completed using reference TRBV14 and TRBJ1-3, is EAGVTQFPSHSVIEKGQTVTLRCDPISGHDNLYWYRRVMGKEIKFLLHFVKESKQDESGMPNNRFLAERTGGTYSTLKVQPAELEDSGVYFCASSRGRGSGNTIYFGEGSWLTVV.

This clone has a single count. V usage is TRBV2 and J usage is TRBJ2-1, with TRBD2 identical over 12 bases. Germline loops: CDR1 SNHLY, CDR2 FYNNEI. The V gene end was trimmed by 2 bases and the J gene end by 8 bases; junction bases not matched to a gene: 7. CDR3 length equals 16 residues. This CDR3 is CASSEFLTSGSYEQFF. Written as DNA, the CDR3 is TGTGCCAGCAGTGAATTTTTGACTAGCGGGAGTTATGAGCAGTTCTTC.

V gene TRBV18 combines with J gene TRBJ2-3; 8 nucleotides line up with TRBD1. CDR3 length: 15 residues. Trimming cost V 5 bases and J 0 bases; bases outside gene matches: 4. CDR1 is KGHSH and CDR2 is LQKENI in the germline V gene. CDR3 coding DNA: TGTGCCAGCTCATTGGACAGGGCGAGCACAGATACGCAGTATTTT. It codes for CASSLDRASTDTQYF.

Comments on this clone: The sample has other DNA sequences that encode this CDR3 too. The rearrangement uses TRBV6-5 and TRBJ2-5; 9 nucleotides align to TRBD1. Germline CDR1 is MNHEY and CDR2 is SVGAGI. The V gene end was trimmed by 6 bases and the J gene end by 2 bases; junction bases not matched to a gene: 7. The length of the CDR3 is 15 residues. CDR3 sequence reads: CASRRDRVGQETQYF. CDR3 DNA sequence: TGTGCCAGCAGGAGGGACAGGGTGGGACAAGAGACCCAGTACTTC.

This clone was detected only once. The chain has TRBV24-1 and TRBJ2-1; D perhaps matches TRBD2 (6 bases). Germline values: CDR1 KGHDR, CDR2 SFDVKD. The length of the CDR3 is 16 residues. V gave up 3 bases and J gave up 4 bases, with 15 bases separating them. The CDR3, as DNA: TGTGCCACCAGTGATCGGACCTATGGGACTTACAATGAGCAGTTCTTC. Protein sequence: CATSDRTYGTYNEQFF.

The chain links TRBV5-1 to TRBJ2-7; 7 bases are shared with TRBD1. This CDR3 is 13 amino acids long. With V trimmed by 4 bases and J by 2 bases, 3 bases remained unmatched. Per the germline V gene, CDR1 is SGHRS and CDR2 is YFSETQ. DNA of the CDR3: TGCGCCAGCAGCAAGGGACAGACCTACGAGCAGTACTTC. Translated, it gives CASSKGQTYEQYF.

Of note for this clone: At one end the junction does not follow the germline gene, possibly because of a read error. The chain is built from TRBV28 and TRBJ2-1, with TRBD1 identical over 8 bases. The CDR3 sequence is 15 residues long. Per germline, CDR1 MDHEN and CDR2 SYDVKM. CDR3 region: CASRPPDRGTNEQFF. CDR3 in DNA: TGTGCAAGCAGGCCCCCAGACAGGGGTACGAATGAGCAGTTCTTC.

This clone was counted a few times. The CDR3 is CASSGQGANGELFF. In nucleotides, the CDR3 is TGTGCCAGCAGCGGACAGGGGGCTAACGGGGAGCTGTTTTTT. The rearrangement links TRBV4-2 to TRBJ2-2; 11 bases agree with TRBD1. Germline CDR1 is LGHNA and CDR2 is YNFKEQ. The trim removed 5 bases at V and 7 bases at J, leaving 3 bases unmatched. The length of the CDR3 is 14 residues.

This clone has just a few counts. V is TRBV15 and J is TRBJ1-4; 7 nucleotides match TRBD1. This CDR3 comprises 18 residues. V lost 3 bases, J lost 3 bases, and 13 bases stayed unmatched. Germline V gene data show CDR1 as LNHNV and CDR2 as YYDKDF (reference sequence). The CDR3 spells CATSRETGRMVANEKLFF. DNA of the CDR3: TGTGCCACCAGCAGGGAGACAGGGAGAATGGTGGCTAATGAAAAACTGTTTTTT.

V usage is TRBV9 and J usage is TRBJ2-5; 11 nucleotides match TRBD2. From germline, CDR1 is SGDLS and CDR2 YYNGEE. Trimming at V came to 1 base and at J to 5 bases, leaving 7 bases not matched to a gene. CDR3 length: 16 amino acids. The CDR3 DNA is TGTGCCAGCAGCGTATCTAGCGGGAGGAATTGGGAGACCCAGTACTTC. Encoded protein: CASSVSSGRNWETQYF.

This sequence joins TRBV9 and TRBJ2-1; weak D call: TRBD2 (5 bases). CDR1 SGDLS and CDR2 YYNGEE come from the germline V gene. This CDR3 contains 16 residues. The V end was cut by 0 bases, the J end by 2 bases, with 12 bases between. CDR3 nucleotides: TGTGCCAGCAGCGTAGGATTAGGGAGCGCCTACAATGAGCAGTTCTTC. It yields the protein CASSVGLGSAYNEQFF.